The 3 T cell receptor beta chains reported below all come from one sample, sequenced in a study of cytomegalovirus exposure and HLA in healthy donors (dated by TCRdb to about 2017). Receptors were amplified or captured by the immunoSEQ multiplex PCR assay. For the multiplex PCR, a mixture combining 60 forward primers for TCR Vbeta segments and 13 reverse primers for TCR Jbeta segments was used. TCRdb mirrors the immuneACCESS table, restricted to in-frame sequences. Some clones are absent from its copies; in checked studies, under half trace to an unresolved V gene, and the reason for the others is unknown. The sample has 150,000 to 200,000 clones on record, approximately 70% of them singletons. Of the sample, over 2% falls within the top ten clones. The sequencing sample was made of PBMCs. Source of these receptors: a human donor in good health.

This clone was detected a few times. This rearrangement joins TRBV2 to TRBJ1-3; D gene uncertain. The germline V gene encodes CDR1 SNHLY and CDR2 FYNNEI. The V end lost 7 bases, the J end lost 0 bases, and 4 bases lay between the germline ends. The CDR3 is 12 amino acids. CDR3 sequence (DNA): TGTGCCAGCATCTACTCTGGAAACACCATATATTTT. Translation: CASIYSGNTIYF.

The rearrangement links TRBV9 to TRBJ1-4; 9 positions match TRBD1. CDR1 and CDR2 from the germline V gene are SGDLS and YYNGEE. V gave up 3 bases and J gave up 7 bases; unmatched junction bases: 4. This CDR3 is built from 14 residues. The CDR3 sequence: CASSAGTGFEKLFF. As DNA, the CDR3 is TGTGCCAGCAGCGCCGGGACAGGGTTTGAAAAACTGTTTTTT.

This clone appeared a few times. The rearrangement links TRBV7-9 to TRBJ2-7; 10 positions agree with TRBD1. Germline loops: CDR1 SEHNR, CDR2 FQNEAQ (reference sequence). Losses at the gene ends were 5 bases for V and 6 bases for J; bases not matched to a gene: 7. This CDR3 has 14 amino acids. DNA of the CDR3: TGTGCCAGCAGCCCCCGGACAGGGGGTTGCGAGCAGTACTTC. This gives the protein CASSPRTGGCEQYF.